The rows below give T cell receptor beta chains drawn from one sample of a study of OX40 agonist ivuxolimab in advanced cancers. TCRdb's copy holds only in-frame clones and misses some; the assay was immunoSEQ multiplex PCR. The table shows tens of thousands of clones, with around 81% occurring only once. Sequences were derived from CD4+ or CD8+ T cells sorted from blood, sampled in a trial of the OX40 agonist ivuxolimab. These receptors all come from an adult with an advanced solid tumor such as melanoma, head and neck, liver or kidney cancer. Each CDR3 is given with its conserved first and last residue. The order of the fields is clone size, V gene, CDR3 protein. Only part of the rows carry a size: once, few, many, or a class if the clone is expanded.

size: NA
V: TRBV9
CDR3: CASSVEGETQYF

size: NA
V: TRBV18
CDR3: CASSPSGTDTQYF

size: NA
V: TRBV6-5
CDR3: CASSYSGGSTEAFF

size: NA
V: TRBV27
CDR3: CASRPGGSNQPQHF

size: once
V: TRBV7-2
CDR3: CASSFTGMNSPLHF

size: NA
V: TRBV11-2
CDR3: CASSLSVSLETQYF

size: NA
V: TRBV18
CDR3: CASSSSGRDTEAFF

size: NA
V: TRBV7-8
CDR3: CASSLVLAGLSETQYF

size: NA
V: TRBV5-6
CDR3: CASSLGLALGTDTQYF

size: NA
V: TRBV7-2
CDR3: CASSFRRTSGSYEQYF